This is a list of T cell receptor beta chains from one sample in a study of blood T cells in healthy people across ages. TCRdb analysed the 5' RACE reads with MiXCR anew, one entry per CDR3 protein. The data show over a million distinct CDR3 sequences, with 25% seen just once and around 0.75% held by the top ten. These sequences were also reported in another study, on T cells of mothers and their children.

Sequencing input: blood. The origin of the receptors is a girl aged 2-10 years in good health. Both conserved end residues are part of each CDR3. The D gene is left open where the match is weak. Rows may omit the clone size; those that give it use once, few, many or a size class.

J gene	V gene	clone size	D gene	CDR3 protein	CDR3 DNA
TRBJ1-4	TRBV7-9	few	NA	CASSTSGRPQVF	TGTGCCAGCAGCACTTCGGGACGGCCGCAAGTTTTT
TRBJ2-5	TRBV6-2/TRBV6-3	few	NA	CASSKLGEMETQYF	TGTGCCAGCAGCAAATTGGGGGAAATGGAGACCCAGTACTTC
TRBJ2-1	TRBV4-1	NA	NA	CASSPIRESEQFF	TGCGCCAGCAGCCCGATAAGGGAGAGTGAGCAGTTCTTC
TRBJ1-1	TRBV18	NA	NA	CASSPGLGRDTEAFF	TGTGCCAGCTCACCGGGCCTTGGGAGGGACACTGAAGCTTTCTTT
TRBJ2-3	TRBV7-9	NA	TRBD2	CASDLAGGSDTQYF	TGTGCCAGCGACTTAGCGGGGGGTTCAGATACGCAGTATTTT
TRBJ2-2	TRBV7-3	NA	TRBD2	CASSPTSGRAGELFF	TGTGCCAGCAGCCCAACTAGCGGGAGGGCCGGGGAGCTGTTTTTT
TRBJ1-4	TRBV6-6	NA	NA	CASSPWANEKLFF	TGTGCCAGCAGTCCGTGGGCGAATGAAAAACTGTTTTTT
TRBJ2-5	TRBV6-5	NA	NA	CASSYEGGVAETQYF	TGTGCCAGCAGTTACGAGGGGGGAGTAGCGGAGACCCAGTACTTC
TRBJ2-2	TRBV4-2	few	NA	CASSQESLITGELFF	TGTGCCAGTAGCCAAGAGAGCCTGATCACCGGGGAGCTGTTTTTT
TRBJ1-4	TRBV10-3	NA	TRBD1	CAIRPGQGREKLFF	TGTGCCATCAGACCGGGACAGGGACGTGAAAAACTGTTTTTT
TRBJ2-2	TRBV6-5	NA	NA	CASWDRQNTGELFF	TGTGCCAGCTGGGACCGACAGAACACCGGGGAGCTGTTTTTT
TRBJ2-5	TRBV12-3/TRBV12-4	NA	TRBD2	CASSFVLAGQWETQYF	TGTGCCAGCAGTTTTGTCCTAGCGGGGCAATGGGAGACCCAGTACTTC
TRBJ2-3	TRBV29-1	few	NA	CSVEDLFVYTDTQYF	TGCAGCGTTGAAGATCTCTTTGTTTACACAGATACGCAGTATTTT